Listed below are T cell receptor beta chains from one sample, sequenced in a study of PD-1 blockade in classical Hodgkin lymphoma. Produced via immunoSEQ multiplex PCR; TCRdb's table is partial and in-frame only. The sample comprises approximately 100,000 clones, 75% to 85% of which are singletons, and 17% rests with the top ten. The material sequenced was peripheral blood mononuclear cells (PBMCs), taken before the fourth cycle of nivolumab. Receptors were obtained from a human donor with classical Hodgkin lymphoma. CDR3s include the opening cysteine and the closing phenylalanine or tryptophan. Fields, in order: V gene, D gene, clone size, J gene, CDR3 protein, CDR3 DNA. A D gene is named only where the DNA matches it firmly. Not all rows give a size; the values are once, few, many and, for expanded clones, a class.

V: TRBV11-2; D: TRBD1; size: .; J: TRBJ1-2; CDR3: CASSFSHRGGPGQNYGYTF; DNA: TGTGCCAGCAGCTTTTCCCACCGGGGGGGACCGGGACAGAACTATGGCTACACCTTC
V: TRBV10-3; D: .; size: once; J: TRBJ1-2; CDR3: CAINSGTEYGYTF; DNA: TGTGCCATCAACTCCGGGACGGAGTATGGCTACACCTTC
V: TRBV9; D: .; size: .; J: TRBJ2-3; CDR3: CASSVRVTDTQYF; DNA: TGTGCCAGCAGCGTTCGCGTCACAGATACGCAGTATTTT
V: TRBV7-7; D: .; size: .; J: TRBJ2-1; CDR3: CASSLGGSAGNEQFF; DNA: TGTGCCAGCAGCTTAGGAGGGAGTGCCGGGAATGAGCAGTTCTTC
V: TRBV5-4; D: TRBD1; size: .; J: TRBJ1-5; CDR3: CASSAGQGGFGQPQHF; DNA: TGTGCCAGCAGCGCAGGACAGGGAGGTTTCGGGCAGCCCCAGCATTTT
V: TRBV28; D: .; size: .; J: TRBJ2-3; CDR3: CASSERGTQYF; DNA: TGTGCCAGCAGTGAACGGGGGACGCAGTATTTT
V: TRBV6-1; D: .; size: .; J: TRBJ1-5; CDR3: CASSFGGVQPQHF; DNA: TGTGCCAGCAGCTTCGGAGGGGTACAGCCCCAGCATTTT
V: TRBV15; D: .; size: .; J: TRBJ1-1; CDR3: CATGRGTNTEAFF; DNA: TGTGCCACCGGGAGGGGGACGAACACTGAAGCTTTCTTT
V: TRBV7-9; D: .; size: .; J: TRBJ2-5; CDR3: CASSYLGGQQETQYF; DNA: TGTGCCAGCAGCTATCTAGGGGGTCAGCAAGAGACCCAGTACTTC
V: TRBV2; D: .; size: .; J: TRBJ2-7; CDR3: CASKKDGSVIYEQYF; DNA: TGTGCCAGCAAGAAGGACGGGAGTGTTATCTACGAGCAGTACTTC
V: TRBV4-1; D: TRBD1; size: .; J: TRBJ2-7; CDR3: CASSQDLREQGVSYEQYF; DNA: TGCGCCAGCAGCCAAGACCTCCGGGAACAGGGGGTCTCCTACGAGCAGTACTTC
V: TRBV5-1; D: .; size: .; J: TRBJ1-3; CDR3: CASSLGSNSGNTIYF; DNA: TGCGCCAGCAGCTTAGGCAGCAACTCTGGAAACACCATATATTTT
V: TRBV2; D: TRBD2; size: .; J: TRBJ2-7; CDR3: CASSVRSSGTYEQYF; DNA: TGTGCCAGCAGTGTTAGGTCTAGCGGGACCTACGAGCAGTACTTC
V: TRBV25-1; D: .; size: few; J: TRBJ2-2; CDR3: CASSPPGVLAGELFF; DNA: TGTGCCAGCAGTCCTCCGGGGGTTTTGGCCGGGGAGCTGTTTTTT
V: TRBV5-6; D: .; size: once; J: TRBJ1-1; CDR3: CASSRISRYEAFF; DNA: TGTGCCAGCAGTCGAATTTCCCGATATGAAGCTTTCTTT
V: TRBV15; D: TRBD2; size: .; J: TRBJ2-2; CDR3: CATSRDEGLAGTGELFF; DNA: TGTGCCACCAGCAGAGATGAGGGGCTAGCGGGAACCGGGGAGCTGTTTTTT
V: TRBV19; D: TRBD2; size: once; J: TRBJ2-1; CDR3: CASSLGTSGVSYNEQFF; DNA: TGTGCCAGTAGTCTTGGGACTAGCGGGGTCTCCTACAATGAGCAGTTCTTC
V: TRBV7-2; D: TRBD2; size: .; J: TRBJ2-5; CDR3: CASRTSGSKETQYF; DNA: TGTGCCAGCAGGACTAGCGGGAGCAAGGAGACCCAGTACTTC
V: TRBV5-4; D: .; size: .; J: TRBJ1-2; CDR3: CASSLESSRSAYGYTF; DNA: TGTGCCAGCAGCTTGGAGTCGAGCAGGTCAGCCTATGGCTACACCTTC
V: TRBV6-6; D: .; size: .; J: TRBJ2-2; CDR3: CASRLSGELFF; DNA: TGTGCCAGCAGACTTAGCGGGGAGCTGTTTTTT
V: TRBV10-3; D: .; size: .; J: TRBJ2-2; CDR3: CAISGTDTGELFF; DNA: TGTGCCATCAGTGGGACCGACACCGGGGAGCTGTTTTTT
V: TRBV6-5; D: TRBD1; size: few; J: TRBJ2-7; CDR3: CASSYSGRGTYEQYF; DNA: TGTGCCAGCAGTTACTCGGGCAGGGGGACCTACGAGCAGTACTTC
V: TRBV5-1; D: .; size: .; J: TRBJ1-4; CDR3: CASSLDLGGGNEKLFF; DNA: TGCGCCAGCAGCCTTGACCTCGGAGGGGGTAATGAAAAACTGTTTTTT
V: TRBV5-8; D: TRBD2; size: .; J: TRBJ2-7; CDR3: CASSLVATAGGSEEQYF; DNA: TGTGCCAGCAGCTTGGTGGCCACAGCGGGAGGTTCGGAAGAGCAGTACTTC
V: TRBV28; D: .; size: .; J: TRBJ1-5; CDR3: CASSLVPPQHF; DNA: TGTGCCAGCAGTTTGGTTCCGCCCCAGCATTTT
V: TRBV30; D: .; size: once; J: TRBJ1-2; CDR3: CAWSNYGYTF; DNA: TGTGCCTGGAGTAACTATGGCTACACCTTC
V: TRBV10-3; D: .; size: .; J: TRBJ1-1; CDR3: CAISESVVENTEAFF; DNA: TGTGCCATCAGTGAGTCTGTAGTGGAGAACACTGAAGCTTTCTTT
V: TRBV11-2; D: .; size: .; J: TRBJ2-1; CDR3: CASSSTGTPLNEQFF; DNA: TGTGCCAGCAGTTCGACCGGGACACCCTTGAATGAGCAGTTCTTC
V: TRBV7-8; D: .; size: .; J: TRBJ2-7; CDR3: CASSTRKVGEQYF; DNA: TGTGCCAGCAGCACTAGAAAAGTGGGCGAGCAGTACTTC
V: TRBV9; D: TRBD1; size: .; J: TRBJ1-2; CDR3: CASSVAQGSYGYTF; DNA: TGTGCCAGCAGCGTAGCACAGGGGTCCTATGGCTACACCTTC
V: TRBV6-5; D: .; size: few; J: TRBJ2-7; CDR3: CASSYADRMGEQYF; DNA: TGTGCCAGCAGTTACGCAGACAGGATGGGGGAGCAGTACTTC
V: TRBV18; D: .; size: .; J: TRBJ2-2; CDR3: CASSPGGAANTGELFF; DNA: TGTGCCAGCTCACCAGGGGGCGCAGCGAACACCGGGGAGCTGTTTTTT
V: TRBV25-1; D: .; size: .; J: TRBJ2-2; CDR3: CASSEGRTGELFF; DNA: TGTGCCAGCAGTGAGGGCAGGACCGGGGAGCTGTTTTTT
V: TRBV7-3; D: .; size: few; J: TRBJ1-2; CDR3: CASSPAPGGYYGYTF; DNA: TGTGCCAGCAGCCCCGCCCCCGGGGGCTATTATGGCTACACCTTC
V: TRBV5-4; D: TRBD2; size: .; J: TRBJ2-1; CDR3: CASSPGLAGVGSYNEQFF; DNA: TGTGCCAGCAGCCCGGGACTAGCGGGAGTGGGCTCCTACAATGAGCAGTTCTTC
V: TRBV11-3; D: TRBD1; size: .; J: TRBJ2-2; CDR3: CASSLNRGTGELFF; DNA: TGTGCCAGCAGCTTGAACAGGGGCACCGGGGAGCTGTTTTTT
V: TRBV2; D: TRBD1; size: .; J: TRBJ2-7; CDR3: CASRLGTGFMGWF; DNA: TGTGCCAGCAGGCTCGGGACAGGGTTTATGGGGTGGTTC
V: TRBV15; D: .; size: .; J: TRBJ1-4; CDR3: CATSRDINEKLFF; DNA: TGTGCCACCAGCAGGGACATTAATGAAAAACTGTTTTTT
V: TRBV6-1; D: .; size: .; J: TRBJ1-2; CDR3: CASSDRGAYGYTF; DNA: TGTGCCAGCAGTGACAGGGGCGCCTATGGCTACACCTTC
V: TRBV4-3; D: TRBD1; size: .; J: TRBJ1-5; CDR3: CASSQDRGPQPQHF; DNA: TGCGCCAGCAGCCAAGACAGGGGGCCTCAGCCCCAGCATTTT
V: TRBV25-1; D: .; size: once; J: TRBJ2-3; CDR3: CASSETGRGSTDTQYF; DNA: TGTGCCAGCAGTGAAACTGGGAGAGGGAGCACAGATACGCAGTATTTT
V: TRBV5-1; D: TRBD1; size: .; J: TRBJ2-4; CDR3: CASSQGTGGRDIQYF; DNA: TGCGCCAGCAGCCAAGGGACAGGGGGCAGGGACATTCAGTACTTC
V: TRBV9; D: .; size: .; J: TRBJ2-5; CDR3: CASSVEGDRPQQYF; DNA: TGTGCCAGCAGCGTAGAGGGGGACCGCCCCCAGCAGTACTTC
V: TRBV6-1; D: .; size: .; J: TRBJ1-2; CDR3: CASSTVEPLTYGYTF; DNA: TGTGCCAGCAGTACCGTAGAGCCGTTAACCTATGGCTACACCTTC
V: TRBV11-2; D: .; size: .; J: TRBJ2-1; CDR3: CASSSTPYNEQFF; DNA: TGTGCCAGCAGCTCGACCCCCTACAATGAGCAGTTCTTC
V: TRBV6-6; D: .; size: .; J: TRBJ2-1; CDR3: CASRPGRYYNEQFF; DNA: TGTGCCAGCAGGCCGGGACGCTACTACAATGAGCAGTTCTTC
V: TRBV5-1; D: .; size: .; J: TRBJ2-3; CDR3: CASSPTTGDQREPADTQYF; DNA: TGCGCCAGCAGCCCTACAACAGGGGATCAGCGGGAGCCTGCAGATACGCAGTATTTT
V: TRBV7-2; D: .; size: .; J: TRBJ1-5; CDR3: CASSLYPMGGNQPQHF; DNA: TGTGCCAGCAGCTTATATCCGATGGGGGGTAATCAGCCCCAGCATTTT
V: TRBV5-4; D: .; size: .; J: TRBJ1-4; CDR3: CASSWDREKLFF; DNA: TGTGCCAGCAGCTGGGACCGGGAAAAACTGTTTTTT
V: TRBV5-1; D: .; size: .; J: TRBJ1-1; CDR3: CASNPGNTEAFF; DNA: TGCGCCAGCAATCCGGGGAACACTGAAGCTTTCTTT
V: TRBV6-1; D: TRBD2; size: .; J: TRBJ2-2; CDR3: CASSVTSVNTGELFF; DNA: TGTGCCAGCAGTGTGACTAGCGTGAACACCGGGGAGCTGTTTTTT
V: TRBV6-1; D: TRBD1; size: once; J: TRBJ1-1; CDR3: CASSDRVTEAFF; DNA: TGTGCCAGCTCGGACAGGGTAACTGAAGCTTTCTTT
V: TRBV7-2; D: .; size: .; J: TRBJ1-1; CDR3: CASSSLRGAEAFF; DNA: TGTGCCAGCAGCTCCCTTAGGGGGGCTGAAGCTTTCTTT
V: TRBV15; D: TRBD1; size: .; J: TRBJ1-5; CDR3: CATSMSGTGYQPQHF; DNA: TGTGCCACCAGCATGTCCGGGACAGGGTACCAGCCCCAGCATTTT
V: TRBV7-3; D: .; size: .; J: TRBJ1-2; CDR3: CASRQAVWYGYTF; DNA: TGTGCCAGCAGACAGGCGGTGTGGTATGGCTACACCTTC